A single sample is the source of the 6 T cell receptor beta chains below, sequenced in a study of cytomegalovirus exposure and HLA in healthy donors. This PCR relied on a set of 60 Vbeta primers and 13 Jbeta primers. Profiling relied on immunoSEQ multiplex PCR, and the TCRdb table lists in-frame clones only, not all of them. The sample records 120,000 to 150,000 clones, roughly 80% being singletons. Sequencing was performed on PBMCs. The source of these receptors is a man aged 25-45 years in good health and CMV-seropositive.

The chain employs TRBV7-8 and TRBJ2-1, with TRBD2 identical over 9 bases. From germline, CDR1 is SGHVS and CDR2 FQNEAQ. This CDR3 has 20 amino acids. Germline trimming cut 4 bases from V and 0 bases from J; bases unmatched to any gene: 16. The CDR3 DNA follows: TGTGCCAGCAGCTCCCCCACTAGCGGGCTATCACTGAGCTCCTACAATGAGCAGTTCTTC. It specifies CASSSPTSGLSLSSYNEQFF.

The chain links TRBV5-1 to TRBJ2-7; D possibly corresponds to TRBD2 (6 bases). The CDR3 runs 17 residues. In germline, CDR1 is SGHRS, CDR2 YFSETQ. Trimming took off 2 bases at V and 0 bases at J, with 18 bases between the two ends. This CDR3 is CASSFKRTTGVSYEQYF. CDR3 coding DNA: TGCGCCAGCAGCTTTAAGCGGACCACGGGAGTCTCCTACGAGCAGTACTTC.

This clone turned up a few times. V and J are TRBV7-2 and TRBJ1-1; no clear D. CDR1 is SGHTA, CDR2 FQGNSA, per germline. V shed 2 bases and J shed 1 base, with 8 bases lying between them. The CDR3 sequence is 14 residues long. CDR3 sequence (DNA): TGTGCCAGCAGCTTAACCCGGGGGAACACTGAAGCTTTCTTT. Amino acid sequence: CASSLTRGNTEAFF.

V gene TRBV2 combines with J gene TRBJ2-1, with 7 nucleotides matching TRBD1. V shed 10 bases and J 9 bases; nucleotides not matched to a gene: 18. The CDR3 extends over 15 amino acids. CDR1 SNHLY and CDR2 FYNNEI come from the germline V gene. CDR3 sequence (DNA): TGTGCCACTTCTCCTAGGGGACAGCGGCCTGGTGAGCAGTTCTTC. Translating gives CATSPRGQRPGEQFF.

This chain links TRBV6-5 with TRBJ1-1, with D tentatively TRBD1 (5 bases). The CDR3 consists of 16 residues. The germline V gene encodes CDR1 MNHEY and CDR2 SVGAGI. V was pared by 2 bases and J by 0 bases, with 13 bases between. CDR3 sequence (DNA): TGTGCCAGCAGTTACGATGAGACAGTTATGAACACTGAAGCTTTCTTT. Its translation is CASSYDETVMNTEAFF.

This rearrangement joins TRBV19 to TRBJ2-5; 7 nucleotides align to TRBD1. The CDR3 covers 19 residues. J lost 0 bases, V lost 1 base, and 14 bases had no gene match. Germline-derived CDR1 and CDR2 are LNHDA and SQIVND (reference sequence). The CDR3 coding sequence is TGTGCCAGTAGTATAGGGGATCCTTCGATGACAGGGTACCAAGAGACCCAGTACTTC. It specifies CASSIGDPSMTGYQETQYF.